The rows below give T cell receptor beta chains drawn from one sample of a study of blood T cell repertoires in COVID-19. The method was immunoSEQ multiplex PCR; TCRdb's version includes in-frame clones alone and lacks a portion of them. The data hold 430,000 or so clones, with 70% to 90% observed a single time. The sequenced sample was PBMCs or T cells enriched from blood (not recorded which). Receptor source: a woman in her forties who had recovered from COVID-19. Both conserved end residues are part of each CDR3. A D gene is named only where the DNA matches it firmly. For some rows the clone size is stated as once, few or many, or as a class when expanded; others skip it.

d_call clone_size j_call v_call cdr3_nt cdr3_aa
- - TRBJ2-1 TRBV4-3 TGCGCCAGCAGCCAGATCGGCGGTTCCAAGTACAATGAGCAGTTCTTC CASSQIGGSKYNEQFF
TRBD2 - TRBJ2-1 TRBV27 TGTGCCAGCAGTTTGCGGACTAGCGGGAGGTCGAGGGAGCAGTTCTTC CASSLRTSGRSREQFF
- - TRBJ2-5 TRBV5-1 TGCGCCAGCAGCTTGATGCCGGCGGTAGAGACCCAGTACTTC CASSLMPAVETQYF
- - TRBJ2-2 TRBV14 TGTGCCAGCAGCCAACTACCGGCGGACACCGGGGAGCTGTTTTTT CASSQLPADTGELFF
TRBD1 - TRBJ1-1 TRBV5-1 TGCGCCAGCAGCTGGGGGGACAGGGAGAACACTGAAGCTTTCTTT CASSWGDRENTEAFF
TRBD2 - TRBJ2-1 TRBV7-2 TGTGCCAGCAGCCAACTAGCGGGAGCCTACAATGAGCAGTTCTTC CASSQLAGAYNEQFF
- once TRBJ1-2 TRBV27 TGTGCCAGCAGTTTTCAGGGTACGGACTATGGCTACACCTTC CASSFQGTDYGYTF
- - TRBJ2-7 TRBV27 TGTGCCAGCAGTTTTGGGGGGGCATACGGCGAGCAGTACTTC CASSFGGAYGEQYF
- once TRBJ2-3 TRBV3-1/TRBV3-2 TGTGCCAGCAGCCAAGATAGGAGGCAACGAAGGACAGATACGCAGTATTTT CASSQDRRQRRTDTQYF
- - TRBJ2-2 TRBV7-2 TGTGCCAGCAGCTTCGTATTCTTCACCGGGGAGCTGTTTTTT CASSFVFFTGELFF
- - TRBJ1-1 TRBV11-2 TGTGCCAGCACCGTATTACAGGGTCGAGTTGAAGCTTTCTTT CASTVLQGRVEAFF
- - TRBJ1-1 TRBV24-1 TGTGCCACCAGTGATATTGAGGGAGAAGCTTTCTTT CATSDIEGEAFF
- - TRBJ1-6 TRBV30 TGTGCCTGGAGTGTAATAACGGACAGCTATAATTCACCCCTCCACTTT CAWSVITDSYNSPLHF
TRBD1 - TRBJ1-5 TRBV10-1 TGCGCCAGCTATCTTACAGGGGAGGCTCAGCCCCAGCATTTT CASYLTGEAQPQHF
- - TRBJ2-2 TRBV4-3 TGCGCCAGCAGCCAAGATGTCCACGGGGAGCTGTTTTTT CASSQDVHGELFF
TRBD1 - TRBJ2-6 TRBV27 TGTGCCAGCACCTTAACCGGGACAGCTTACTCTGGGGCCAACGTCCTGACTTTC CASTLTGTAYSGANVLTF
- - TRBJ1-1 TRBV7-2 TGTGCCAGCAGCTTACCGGCGGCTTCTGAAGCTTTCTTT CASSLPAASEAFF
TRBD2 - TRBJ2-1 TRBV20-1 TGCAGTGCTAGTCAGCTTGCGGGACTAGCGAGCTCCTACAATGAGCAGTTCTTC CSASQLAGLASSYNEQFF
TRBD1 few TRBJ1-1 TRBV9 TGTGCCAGCAGCGTAAGAGGTGGGACAGAATCTGAAGCTTTCTTT CASSVRGGTESEAFF
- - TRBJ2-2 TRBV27 TGTGCCAGCATCAGATCGGGGTGGACCGGGGAGCTGTTTTTT CASIRSGWTGELFF
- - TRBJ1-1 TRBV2 TGTGCCAGCAACATCCGGGGATTGTACACTGAAGCTTTCTTT CASNIRGLYTEAFF
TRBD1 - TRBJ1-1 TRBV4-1 TGCGCCAGCAGCCAAGATCGCACAGGGACAGTGAACACTGAAGCTTTCTTT CASSQDRTGTVNTEAFF
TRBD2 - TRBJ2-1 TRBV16 TGTGCCAGCAGCCTTCCCGGGACTAGCGGGAGCAATGAGCAGTTCTTC CASSLPGTSGSNEQFF
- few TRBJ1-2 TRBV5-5 TGTGCCAGCAGCCCAGACTGGAACTATGGCTACACCTTC CASSPDWNYGYTF
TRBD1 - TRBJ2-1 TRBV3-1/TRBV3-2 TGTGCCAGCAGCCGTTGGGACAGGGGTATGGACAATGAGCAGTTCTTC CASSRWDRGMDNEQFF